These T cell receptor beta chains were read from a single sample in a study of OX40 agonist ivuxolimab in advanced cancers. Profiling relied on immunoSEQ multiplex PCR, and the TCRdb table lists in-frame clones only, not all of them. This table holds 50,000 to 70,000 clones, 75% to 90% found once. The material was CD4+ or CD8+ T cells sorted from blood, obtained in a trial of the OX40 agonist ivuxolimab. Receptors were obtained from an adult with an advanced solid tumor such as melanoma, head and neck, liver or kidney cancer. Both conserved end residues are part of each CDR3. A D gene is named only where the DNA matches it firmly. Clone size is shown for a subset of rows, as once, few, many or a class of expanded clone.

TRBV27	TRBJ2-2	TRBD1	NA	CASRTDRENTGELFF	TGTGCCAGCAGAACGGACAGGGAAAACACCGGGGAGCTGTTTTTT
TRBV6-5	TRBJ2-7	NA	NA	CASSYSEAKPYEQYF	TGTGCCAGCAGTTACTCTGAAGCCAAGCCCTACGAGCAGTACTTC
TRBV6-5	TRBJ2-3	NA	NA	CASRPGLSTDTQYF	TGTGCCAGCAGGCCGGGACTCAGCACAGATACGCAGTATTTT
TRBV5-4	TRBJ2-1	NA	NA	CASSTTTLNEQFF	TGTGCCAGCAGCACCACTACCCTCAATGAGCAGTTCTTC
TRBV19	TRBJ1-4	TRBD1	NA	CASSIFGTGDEKLFF	TGTGCCAGTAGTATCTTCGGGACAGGGGATGAAAAACTGTTTTTT
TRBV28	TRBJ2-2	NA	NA	CASRLGGGGPTGELFF	TGTGCCAGCAGACTGGGTGGGGGAGGCCCCACCGGGGAGCTGTTTTTT
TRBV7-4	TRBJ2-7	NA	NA	CASSPRPPGPTYEQYF	TGTGCCAGCAGCCCACGACCCCCGGGACCTACCTACGAGCAGTACTTC
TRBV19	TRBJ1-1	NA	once	CASSPKPRAAQAFF	TGTGCCAGTAGTCCGAAACCACGGGCGGCGCAAGCTTTCTTT
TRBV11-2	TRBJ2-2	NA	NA	CASSSSFSGELFF	TGTGCCAGCAGCTCTAGCTTTTCCGGGGAGCTGTTTTTT
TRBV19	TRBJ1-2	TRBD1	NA	CASMSRGLDYGYTF	TGTGCCAGTATGTCCAGGGGGCTTGACTATGGCTACACCTTC
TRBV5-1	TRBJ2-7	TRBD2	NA	CASSMTSGGAGSYEQYF	TGCGCCAGCAGCATGACTAGCGGGGGGGCCGGGTCCTACGAGCAGTACTTC
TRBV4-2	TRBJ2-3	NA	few	CASSQVTQGGGRTDTQYF	TGTGCCAGCAGCCAAGTTACCCAAGGCGGTGGGCGTACAGATACGCAGTATTTT
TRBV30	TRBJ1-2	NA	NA	CAWSPGDYGYTF	TGTGCCTGGAGTCCGGGAGACTATGGCTACACCTTC
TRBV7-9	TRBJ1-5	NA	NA	CASSLFSGDDQPQHF	TGTGCCAGCAGCTTATTCTCAGGGGATGATCAGCCCCAGCATTTT
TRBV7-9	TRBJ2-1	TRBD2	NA	CASSPGGTSGTNEQFF	TGTGCCAGCAGCCCCGGGGGGACTAGCGGGACCAATGAGCAGTTCTTC
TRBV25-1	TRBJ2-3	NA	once	CASSELDTQYF	TGTGCCAGCAGTGAATTGGATACGCAGTATTTT
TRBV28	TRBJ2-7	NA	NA	CASSLGIYEQYF	TGTGCCAGCAGTTTAGGGATCTACGAGCAGTACTTC
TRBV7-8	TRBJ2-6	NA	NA	CASSLAFQAQAGANVLTF	TGTGCCAGCAGCTTAGCCTTTCAGGCCCAAGCTGGGGCCAACGTCCTGACTTTC
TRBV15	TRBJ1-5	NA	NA	CATSRDLLSNQPQHF	TGTGCCACCAGCAGAGATCTCCTTAGCAATCAGCCCCAGCATTTT
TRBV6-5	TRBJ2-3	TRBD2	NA	CASTGTNRTQYF	TGTGCCAGCACTGGGACTAATCGGACGCAGTATTTT
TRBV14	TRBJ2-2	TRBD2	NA	CASSRAGGTGELFF	TGTGCCAGCAGCCGAGCGGGGGGCACCGGGGAGCTGTTTTTT
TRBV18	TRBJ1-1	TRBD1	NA	CASSRGTGANTEAFF	TGTGCCAGCTCCCGAGGGACAGGGGCGAACACTGAAGCTTTCTTT
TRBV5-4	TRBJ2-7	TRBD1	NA	CASSPNAWDSYEQYF	TGTGCCAGCAGCCCGAATGCTTGGGACAGCTACGAGCAATACTTC
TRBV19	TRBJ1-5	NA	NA	CASSIGAIGNQPQHF	TGTGCCAGTAGTATAGGGGCGATTGGTAATCAGCCCCAGCATTTT
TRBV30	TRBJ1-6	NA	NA	CAWSVEGYNSPLHF	TGTGCCTGGAGTGTAGAGGGGTATAATTCACCCCTCCACTTT